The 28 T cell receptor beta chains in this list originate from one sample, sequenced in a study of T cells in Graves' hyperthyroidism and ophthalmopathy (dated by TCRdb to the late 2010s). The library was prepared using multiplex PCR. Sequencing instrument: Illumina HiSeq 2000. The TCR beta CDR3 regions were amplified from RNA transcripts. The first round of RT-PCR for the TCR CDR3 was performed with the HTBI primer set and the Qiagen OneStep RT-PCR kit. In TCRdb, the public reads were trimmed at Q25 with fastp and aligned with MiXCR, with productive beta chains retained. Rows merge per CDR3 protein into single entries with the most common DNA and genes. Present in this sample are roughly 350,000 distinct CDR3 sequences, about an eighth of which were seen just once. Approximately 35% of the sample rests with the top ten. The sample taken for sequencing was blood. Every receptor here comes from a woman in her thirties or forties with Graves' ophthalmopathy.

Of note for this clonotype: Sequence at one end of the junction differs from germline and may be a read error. CDR3: CASSLASSLDSSGNTICF. The CDR3 DNA sequence: TGTGCCAGCAGCTTGGCCTCATCCCTCGATAGCTCTGGAAACACCATATGTTTT. The genes are TRBV5-6 and TRBJ1-3; D remains unclear. The CDR3 covers 18 residues. The germline V gene encodes CDR1 SGHDT and CDR2 YYEEEE.

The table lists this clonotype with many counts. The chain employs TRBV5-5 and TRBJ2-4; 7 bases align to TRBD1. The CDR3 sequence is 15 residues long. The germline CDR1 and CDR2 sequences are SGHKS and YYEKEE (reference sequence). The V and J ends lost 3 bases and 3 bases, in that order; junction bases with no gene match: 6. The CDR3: CASSSSRTGKNIQYF. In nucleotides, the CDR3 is TGTGCCAGCAGCTCGTCTAGGACAGGCAAAAACATTCAGTACTTC.

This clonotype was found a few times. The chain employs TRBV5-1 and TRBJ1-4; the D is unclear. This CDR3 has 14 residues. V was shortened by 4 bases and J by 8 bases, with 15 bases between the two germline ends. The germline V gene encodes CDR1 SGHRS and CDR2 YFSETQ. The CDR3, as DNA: TGCGCCAGCAGCATAAACACCGGGGTCGAAAAACTGTTTTTT. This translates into CASSINTGVEKLFF.

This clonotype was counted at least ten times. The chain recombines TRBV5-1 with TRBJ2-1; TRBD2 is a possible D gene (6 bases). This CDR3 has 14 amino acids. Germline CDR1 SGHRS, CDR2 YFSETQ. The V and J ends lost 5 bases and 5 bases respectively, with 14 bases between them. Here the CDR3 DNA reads TGCGCCAGCAGTCGGGACTCTGGAGACAATGAGCAGTTCTTC. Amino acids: CASSRDSGDNEQFF.

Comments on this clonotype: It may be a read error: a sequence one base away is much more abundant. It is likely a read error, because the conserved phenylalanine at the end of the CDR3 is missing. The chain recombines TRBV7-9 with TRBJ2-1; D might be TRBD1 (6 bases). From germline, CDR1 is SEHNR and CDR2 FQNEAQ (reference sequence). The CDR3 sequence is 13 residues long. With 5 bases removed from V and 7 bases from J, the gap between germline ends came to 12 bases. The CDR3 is CASSPTGWNEQFS. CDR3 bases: TGTGCCAGCAGCCCCACAGGGTGGAATGAGCAGTTCTCC.

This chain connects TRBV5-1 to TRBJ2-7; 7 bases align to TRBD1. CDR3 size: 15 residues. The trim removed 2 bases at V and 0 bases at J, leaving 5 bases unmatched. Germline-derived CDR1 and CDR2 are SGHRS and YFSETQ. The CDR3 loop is CASSLGDSLSYEQYF. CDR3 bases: TGCGCCAGCAGCTTAGGGGACAGCCTCTCCTACGAGCAGTACTTC.

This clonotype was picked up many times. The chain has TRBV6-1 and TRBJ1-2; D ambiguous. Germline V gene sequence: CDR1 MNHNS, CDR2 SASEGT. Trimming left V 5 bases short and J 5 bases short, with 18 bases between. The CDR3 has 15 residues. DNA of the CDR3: TGTGCCAGCAGTATGACCAGCCAAGGAATATATGGCTACACCTTC. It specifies CASSMTSQGIYGYTF.

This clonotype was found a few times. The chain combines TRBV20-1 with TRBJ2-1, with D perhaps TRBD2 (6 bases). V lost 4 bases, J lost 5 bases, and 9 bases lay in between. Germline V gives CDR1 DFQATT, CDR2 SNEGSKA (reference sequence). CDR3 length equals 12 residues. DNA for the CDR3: TGCAGTGCTATTGGCGGGGACAATGAGCAGTTCTTC. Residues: CSAIGGDNEQFF.

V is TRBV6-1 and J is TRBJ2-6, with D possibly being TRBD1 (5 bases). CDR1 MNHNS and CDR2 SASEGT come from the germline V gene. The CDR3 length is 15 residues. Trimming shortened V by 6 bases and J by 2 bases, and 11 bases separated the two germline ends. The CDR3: CASSPRTTGANVLTF. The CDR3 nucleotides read TGTGCCAGCAGCCCAAGGACAACTGGGGCCAACGTCCTGACTTTC.

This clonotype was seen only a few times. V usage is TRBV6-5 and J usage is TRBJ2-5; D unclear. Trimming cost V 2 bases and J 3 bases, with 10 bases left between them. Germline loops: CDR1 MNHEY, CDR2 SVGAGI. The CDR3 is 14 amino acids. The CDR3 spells CASSYPGQKETQYF. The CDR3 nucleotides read TGTGCCAGCAGTTACCCCGGCCAAAAAGAGACCCAGTACTTC.

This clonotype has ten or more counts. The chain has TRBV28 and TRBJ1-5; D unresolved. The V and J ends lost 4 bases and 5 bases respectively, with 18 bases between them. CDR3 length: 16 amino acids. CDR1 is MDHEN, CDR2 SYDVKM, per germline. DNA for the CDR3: TGTGCCAGCAGTTCCAGCCATCCACGGATGGATCAGCCCCAGCATTTT. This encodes CASSSSHPRMDQPQHF.

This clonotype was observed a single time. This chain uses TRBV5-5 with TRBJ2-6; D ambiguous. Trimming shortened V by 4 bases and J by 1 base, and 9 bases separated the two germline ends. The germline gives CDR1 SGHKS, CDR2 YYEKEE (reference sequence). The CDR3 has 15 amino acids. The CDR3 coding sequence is TGTGCCAGCAGCCTTTGGAATTCTGGGGCCAACGTCCTGACTTTC. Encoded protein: CASSLWNSGANVLTF.

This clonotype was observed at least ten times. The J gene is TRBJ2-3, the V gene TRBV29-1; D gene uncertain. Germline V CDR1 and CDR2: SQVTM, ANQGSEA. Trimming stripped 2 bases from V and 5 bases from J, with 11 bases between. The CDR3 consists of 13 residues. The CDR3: CSVELGLEDTQYF. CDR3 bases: TGCAGCGTTGAACTGGGATTGGAAGATACGCAGTATTTT.

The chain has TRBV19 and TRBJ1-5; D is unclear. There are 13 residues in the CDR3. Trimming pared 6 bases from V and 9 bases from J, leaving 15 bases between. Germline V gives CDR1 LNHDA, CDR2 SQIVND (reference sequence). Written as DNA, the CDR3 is TGTGCCAGTAGCAGCCTTGAGGAACGGCCCCAGCATTTT. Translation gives CASSSLEERPQHF.

CDR3 region: CASSSQRNQPQHF. The CDR3 DNA is TGTGCCAGCAGTTCTCAAAGGAATCAGCCCCAGCATTTT. The genes are TRBV6-9 and TRBJ1-5; D unresolved. The CDR3 consists of 13 residues. The V end was cut by 4 bases, the J end by 4 bases, with 8 bases between. Germline V CDR1 and CDR2: MNHGY, SVAAGI.

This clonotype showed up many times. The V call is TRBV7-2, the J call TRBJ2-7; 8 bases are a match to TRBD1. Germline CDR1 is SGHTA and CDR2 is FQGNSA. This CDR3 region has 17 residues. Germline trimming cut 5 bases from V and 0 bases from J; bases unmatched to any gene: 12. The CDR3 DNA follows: TGTGCCAGCAGCCCTGAACTTGACAGGGGAAGCTCCTACGAGCAGTACTTC. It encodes CASSPELDRGSSYEQYF. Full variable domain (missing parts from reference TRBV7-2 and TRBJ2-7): GAGVSQSPSNKVTEKGKDVELRCDPISGHTALYWYRQSLGQGLEFLIYFQGNSAPDKSGLPSDRFSAERTGGSVSTLTIQRTQQEDSAVYLCASSPELDRGSSYEQYFGPGTRLTVT.

The CDR3, as DNA: TGCGCCAGCAGTGCCGGGACAGGGGGCCTAGGCTACACCTTC. This codes for CASSAGTGGLGYTF. The chain has TRBV10-2 and TRBJ1-2, with 12 bases matching TRBD1. V was pared by 4 bases and J by 8 bases, with 5 bases of the junction left unmatched. CDR1 and CDR2 (germline): WSHSY, SAAADI. The CDR3 length is 14 residues.

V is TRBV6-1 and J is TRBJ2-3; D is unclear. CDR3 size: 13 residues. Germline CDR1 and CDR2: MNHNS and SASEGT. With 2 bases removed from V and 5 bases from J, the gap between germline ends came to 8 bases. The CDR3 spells CASSEQIGDTQYF. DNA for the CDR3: TGTGCCAGCAGTGAACAGATTGGAGATACGCAGTATTTT.

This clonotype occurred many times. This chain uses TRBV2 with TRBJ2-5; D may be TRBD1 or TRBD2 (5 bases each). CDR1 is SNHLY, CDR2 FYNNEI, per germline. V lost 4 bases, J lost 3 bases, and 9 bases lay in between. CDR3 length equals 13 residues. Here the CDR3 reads CASSVGVKETQYF. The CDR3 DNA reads TGTGCCAGCAGTGTGGGGGTGAAAGAGACCCAGTACTTC.

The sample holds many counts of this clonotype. Here the CDR3 reads CSGQGVAGNTIYF. The DNA for the CDR3 is TGCAGTGGGCAGGGGGTGGCTGGAAACACCATATATTTT. The chain carries TRBV20-1 and TRBJ1-3, with 7 bases lining up with TRBD1. This CDR3 region has 13 residues. The V segment lost 7 bases and the J segment 2 bases; nucleotides outside the gene matches: 5. Germline V gives CDR1 DFQATT, CDR2 SNEGSKA (reference sequence).

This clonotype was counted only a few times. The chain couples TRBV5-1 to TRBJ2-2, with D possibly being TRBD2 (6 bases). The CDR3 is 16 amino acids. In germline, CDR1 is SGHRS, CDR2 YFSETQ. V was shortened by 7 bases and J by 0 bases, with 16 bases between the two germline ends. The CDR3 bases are TGCGCCAGCCGGGTGGTTCGCGGGACGAACACCGGGGAGCTGTTTTTT. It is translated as CASRVVRGTNTGELFF.

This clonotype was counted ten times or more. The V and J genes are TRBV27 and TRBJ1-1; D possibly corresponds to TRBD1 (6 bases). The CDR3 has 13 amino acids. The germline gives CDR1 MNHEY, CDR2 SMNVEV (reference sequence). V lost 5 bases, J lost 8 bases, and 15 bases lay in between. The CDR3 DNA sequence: TGTGCCAGCAGTGCGGGACACCCGGCGGAAGCTTTCTTT. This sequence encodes CASSAGHPAEAFF.

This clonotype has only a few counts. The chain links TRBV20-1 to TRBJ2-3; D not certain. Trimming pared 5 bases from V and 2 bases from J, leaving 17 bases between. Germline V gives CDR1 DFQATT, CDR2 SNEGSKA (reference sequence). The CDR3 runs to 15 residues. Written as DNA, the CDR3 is TGCAGTGCTTCTCATGGCTCCACTAACACAGATACGCAGTATTTT. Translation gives CSASHGSTNTDTQYF.

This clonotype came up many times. Here the CDR3 DNA reads TGCAGTGCTAGAGCATCCTCAGGGGGTGGGTCGATCTACGAGCAGTACTTC. Its translation is CSARASSGGGSIYEQYF. This chain links TRBV20-1 with TRBJ2-7; 7 bases are shared with TRBD1. Germline-derived CDR1 and CDR2 are DFQATT and SNEGSKA (reference sequence). This CDR3 comprises 17 residues. Trimming removed 1 base from V and 3 bases from J; junction bases left unmatched: 15.

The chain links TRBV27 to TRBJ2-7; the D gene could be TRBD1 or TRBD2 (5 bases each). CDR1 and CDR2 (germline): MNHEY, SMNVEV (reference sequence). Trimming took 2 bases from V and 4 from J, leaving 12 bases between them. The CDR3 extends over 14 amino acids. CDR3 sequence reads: CASSLNPGLYEQYF. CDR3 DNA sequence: TGTGCCAGCAGTTTAAACCCGGGGCTTTACGAGCAGTACTTC.

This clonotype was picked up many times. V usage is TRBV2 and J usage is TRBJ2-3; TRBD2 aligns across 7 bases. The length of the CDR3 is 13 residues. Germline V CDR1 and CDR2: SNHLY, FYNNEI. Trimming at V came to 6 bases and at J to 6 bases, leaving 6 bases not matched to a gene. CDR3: CASRRDYSDTQYF. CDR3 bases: TGTGCCAGCAGACGGGACTACTCGGATACGCAGTATTTT. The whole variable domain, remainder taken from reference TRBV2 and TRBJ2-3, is EPEVTQTPSHQVTQMGQEVILRCVPISNHLYFYWYRQILGQKVEFLVSFYNNEISEKSEIFDDQFSVERPDGSNFTLKIRSTKLEDSAMYFCASRRDYSDTQYFGPGTRLTVL.

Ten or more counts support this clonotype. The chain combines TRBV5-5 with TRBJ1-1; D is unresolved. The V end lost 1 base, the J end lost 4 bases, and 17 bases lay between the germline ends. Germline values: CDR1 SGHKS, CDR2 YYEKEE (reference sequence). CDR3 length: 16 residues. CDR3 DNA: TGTGCCAGCAGCTTGCACGCGCCTAGGAGAGGCACTGAAGCTTTCTTT. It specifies CASSLHAPRRGTEAFF.

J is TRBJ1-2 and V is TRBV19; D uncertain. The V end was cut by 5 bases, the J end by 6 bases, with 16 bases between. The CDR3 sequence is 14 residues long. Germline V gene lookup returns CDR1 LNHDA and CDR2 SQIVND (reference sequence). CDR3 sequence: CASSPRGERHGYTF. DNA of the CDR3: TGTGCCAGTAGTCCCCGCGGGGAGCGGCATGGCTACACCTTC.